This entry concerns a single TCR beta chain. Its target is unknown. Regarding time point: baseline, week 1 (first vaccination visit). Treatment in this sample: pre-vaccination baseline after standard-of-care therapy. Those who donated had recent WHO grade 3 or 4 IDH1-mutant, ATRX-lost astrocytomas. The entry originates in a study of a mutant IDH1 vaccine in newly diagnosed glioma. As for the study in general: Sex among treated patients split roughly 62% male, approximately 40% female; mean age was roughly 42 years. Before enrollment, patients got radiotherapy alone, temozolomide alone, or mostly the combination. Whole-study results and caveats: Any relationship between pseudoprogression and changes in top peripheral T cell clonotypes seemed absent.

This CDR3 contains 14 residues. Trimming shortened V by 1 base and J by 5 bases, and 9 bases separated the two germline ends. Germline V lookup: CDR1 SGHVS, CDR2 FQNEAQ. Using immunoSEQ multiplex PCR, the repertoire was profiled, and TCRdb retains in-frame clones only, with some absent. The profile shows tens of thousands of clones, roughly 88% of them singletons. The V and J genes are TRBV7-8 and TRBJ1-5; the D gene is possibly TRBD1 (6 bases). This clonotype was obtained from a man aged 35 to 55 with glioma. Sequencing used PBMCs, obtained from a glioma patient treated with radiotherapy, temozolomide or both. In DNA form, the CDR3 reads TGTGCCAGCAGCTTAGGGGGGGCCGATCAGCCCCAGCATTTT. Translating it yields CASSLGGADQPQHF.